This TCR beta chain originates from a study of response to subunit inactivated influenza vaccine. The CDR3 length is 15 residues. Germline V gives CDR1 ENHRY, CDR2 SYGVKD. V lost 4 bases to trimming and J lost 0 bases, with 10 bases between them. This clonotype turned up a few times. Its antigen remains unknown. MiXCR was run by TCRdb on the RT-PCR reads, yielding one entry per CDR3 protein. The table has roughly 630,000 distinct CDR3 sequences, 12% to 15% seen once; the top ten hold about 7.4%. Study-wide findings and caveats: Authors suggested seasonal influenza vaccinations each recruit few new T cells.

The chain employs TRBV10-3 and TRBJ2-1, with TRBD2 as a possible D gene (5 bases). This sequence was found in a man between 50 and 59 years old who received an inactivated influenza vaccine. The sequencing here drew on PBMCs from blood, taken roughly 15 days before vaccination. DNA for the CDR3: TGTGCCATCAGTGCCCTTCGGGGCTCCTACAATGAGCAGTTCTTC. Translation: CAISALRGSYNEQFF.